This T cell receptor (beta chain) was sequenced for a study of CD8 T cells in Susac syndrome. Overall study: Each patient with Susac syndrome, at the time of blood draw, was therapy-naive, on corticosteroids, or on intravenous immunoglobulin alone.

Trimming shortened V by 6 bases and J by 4 bases, and 13 bases separated the two germline ends. CDR1 and CDR2 from the germline V gene are SQVTM and ANQGSEA. This CDR3 is 12 amino acids long. Random hexamers served to reverse transcribe roughly 0.5 to 1 ug RNA. TCRdb reprocessed the immunoSEQ multiplex PCR reads with MiXCR, giving one entry per CDR3 protein. The sample contains about 120,000 distinct CDR3 sequences, just under 95% of which appear only once. Study-wide points: An acknowledgment was made by the study that its TCR sequencing and HLA analysis involved relatively few individuals.

With regard to this clonotype: Its antigen remains unknown.

TCR beta was sequenced from blood CD8+ and CD4+ T cells. While CD8+ and CD4+ T cells were isolated negatively, TEMRA cells were enriched by FACS. The TCR comes from a human donor with Susac syndrome. V is TRBV29-1 and J is TRBJ2-7; either TRBD1 or TRBD2 may fit D (5 bases each). The specimen was CD8+ T cells from PBMCs. The CDR3 loop reads CSVQGEEYEQYF. CDR3 nucleotide sequence: TGCAGCGTCCAGGGAGAGGAGTACGAGCAGTACTTC.